What follows is one TCR beta chain and its context. What it binds is not known. The Oncomine TCR Beta short-read assay sequenced DNA from cultured CD4+ T cells. MiXCR was run by TCRdb on the PCR reads, yielding one entry per CDR3 protein. The sample has about 25,000 distinct CDR3 sequences, over 45% seen once; the top ten hold about 5.9%. The CDR3 loop spans 15 amino acids. V was trimmed by 3 bases and J by 1 base, leaving 12 bases between them. The V gene's germline CDR1 is LNHNV and CDR2 YYDKDF (reference sequence). The data were taken from a study of vaccination and CD4 T cells after COVID-19. Treatment meaning: roughly 10-day PBMC culture with coronavirus spike peptide pools or control peptides (ViraFEST assay).

The specimen sequenced was CD4+ T cells from blood, cultured in vitro. This chain connects TRBV15 to TRBJ1-1; no firm D call. This clonotype was sampled from a human donor who had recovered from COVID-19. DNA of the CDR3: TGTGCCACCAGCAGTCCACACGGAACGAACACTGAAGCTTTCTTT. Protein: CATSSPHGTNTEAFF.